The T cell receptor (beta chain) described here comes from a study of cytomegalovirus exposure and HLA in healthy donors. Study-wide results and caveats: With further analysis later on, most CMV-associated TCR beta chains appeared HLA-restricted. Analysis performed later showed TCR beta chains linked to HLA being more clonally expanded than equally common others. A missense variant in DCLRE1C was later tied to TCR beta V- and J-gene trimming. Later on, an analysis tied approximately 17,000 TCR beta sequences to HLA alleles at 0.05 false discovery rate.

Concerning this clone itself: What it recognizes is unknown.

PCR primers comprised 60 Vbeta and 13 Jbeta primers. The data were produced by immunoSEQ multiplex PCR, yet TCRdb's version contains in-frame clones alone and is incomplete. The top ten clones hold roughly 17% of a sample with approximately 100,000 clones, around 80% of them seen once. The CDR3 is 16 amino acids. Germline values: CDR1 SGHDN, CDR2 FVKESK. Trimming at V came to 5 bases and at J to 2 bases, leaving 6 bases not matched to a gene. Material: PBMCs. The chain links TRBV14 to TRBJ2-3, with 11 bases aligning to TRBD2. The sequence derives from a man aged 55 to 69 in good health and CMV-seropositive. The CDR3 bases are TGTGCCAGCAGCGAACGACTAGCGGGGTTCACAGATACGCAGTATTTT. Translation: CASSERLAGFTDTQYF.